One sample yielded the 7 T cell receptor beta chains listed below, sequenced in a study of T cell repertoires in cytomegalovirus infection. TCRdb processed the reads anew with MiXCR; each CDR3 protein has one entry. The sample carries 450,000 to 550,000 distinct CDR3 sequences, 42% recorded once. Their antigens remain unidentified. Here the sequenced sample was cultured PBMCs, taken from culture after CMV antigen stimulation. The receptors were gathered from a human donor in good health (CMV status not recorded). Some clones in this sample may be carry-over from other donors' samples.

There are a few counts of this clonotype. V gene TRBV28 combines with J gene TRBJ1-2; perhaps TRBD1 as D (5 bases). The CDR3 is 15 residues long. Trimming took 5 bases from V and 1 from J, leaving 14 bases between them. In germline, CDR1 is MDHEN, CDR2 SYDVKM. CDR3 amino acids: CASSGWSGSNYGYTF. The DNA of the CDR3 is TGTGCCAGCAGTGGGTGGTCAGGGAGTAACTATGGCTACACCTTC.

This clonotype appeared a few times. The rearrangement uses TRBV11-3 and TRBJ2-3, with D possibly matching TRBD1 (6 bases). CDR3 length: 14 residues. V shed 5 bases and J shed 3 bases, with 12 bases lying between them. Germline CDR1 and CDR2: SGHNT and YENEEA. CDR3 coding DNA: TGTGCCAGCAGCCGACGGGACACAACAGATACGCAGTATTTT. This codes for CASSRRDTTDTQYF. Full variable domain (outside the CDR3, taken from reference TRBV11-3 and TRBJ2-3): EAGVVQSPRYKIIEKKQPVAFWCNPISGHNTLYWYLQNLGQGPELLIRYENEEAVDDSQLPKDRFSAERLKGVDSTLKIQPAELGDSAVYLCASSRRDTTDTQYFGPGTRLTVL.

With respect to this clonotype: Given a much more abundant clone one base away, this may be a read error. V is TRBV11-2 and J is TRBJ2-2; D is perhaps TRBD2 (5 bases). Trimming stripped 1 base from V and 6 bases from J, with 6 bases between. The CDR3 consists of 13 residues. Germline CDR1 and CDR2: SGHAT and FQNNGV. The CDR3 loop reads CASSLASPGELFF. As DNA, the CDR3 is TGTGCCAGCAGCTTAGCTAGCCCCGGGGAGCTGTTTTTT.

The chain uses TRBV27 and TRBJ2-7; TRBD2 aligns across 9 bases. The V segment lost 5 bases and the J segment 1 base; nucleotides outside the gene matches: 9. This CDR3 is 16 amino acids long. Germline CDR1 MNHEY, CDR2 SMNVEV (reference sequence). As DNA, the CDR3 is TGTGCCAGCAGTGGAAATAGCGGGAGACGATCCTACGAGCAGTACTTC. Protein sequence: CASSGNSGRRSYEQYF.

This clonotype was counted a few times. The genes are TRBV6-6 and TRBJ2-3; 7 nucleotides line up with TRBD1. This CDR3 is 14 amino acids long. The V gene end was trimmed by 6 bases and the J gene end by 6 bases; junction bases not matched to a gene: 9. Germline CDR1 MNHNY, CDR2 SVGAGI (reference sequence). The CDR3 DNA reads TGTGCCAGCAGCCTAGGACAGGTGGGCGATACGCAGTATTTT. It specifies CASSLGQVGDTQYF.

The genes are TRBV6-6 and TRBJ2-5; D remains unclear. CDR3 length equals 13 residues. Germline lookup yields CDR1 MNHNY and CDR2 SVGAGI (reference sequence). The germline V and J ends were trimmed by 5 bases and 2 bases, with 9 bases remaining between them. The CDR3 loop reads CASSPTRQETQYF. DNA for the CDR3: TGTGCCAGCAGTCCTACGAGGCAAGAGACCCAGTACTTC.

V gene TRBV6-9 combines with J gene TRBJ2-2; D unresolved. Trimming cost V 4 bases and J 2 bases, with 5 bases left between them. This CDR3 comprises 13 residues. The germline gives CDR1 MNHGY, CDR2 SVAAGI. The CDR3 region has the DNA TGTGCCAGCAGTTGGGTTAACACCGGGGAGCTGTTTTTT. It specifies CASSWVNTGELFF.